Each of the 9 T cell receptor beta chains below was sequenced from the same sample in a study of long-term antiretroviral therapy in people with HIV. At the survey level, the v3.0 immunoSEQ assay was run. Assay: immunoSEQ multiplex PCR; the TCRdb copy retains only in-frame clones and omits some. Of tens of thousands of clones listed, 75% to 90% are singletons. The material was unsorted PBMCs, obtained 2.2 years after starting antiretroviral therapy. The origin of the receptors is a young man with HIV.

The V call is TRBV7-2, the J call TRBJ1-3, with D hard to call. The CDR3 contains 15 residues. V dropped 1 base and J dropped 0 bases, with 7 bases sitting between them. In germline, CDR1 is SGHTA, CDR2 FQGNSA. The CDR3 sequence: CASSLVTYSGNTIYF. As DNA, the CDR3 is TGTGCCAGCAGCTTAGTCACCTACTCTGGAAACACCATATATTTT.

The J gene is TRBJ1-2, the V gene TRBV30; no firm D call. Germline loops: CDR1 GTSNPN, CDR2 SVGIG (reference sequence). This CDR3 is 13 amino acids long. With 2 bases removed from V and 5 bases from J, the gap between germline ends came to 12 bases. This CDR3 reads CAWSNRAGYGYTF. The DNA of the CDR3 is TGTGCCTGGAGTAATCGAGCTGGGTATGGCTACACCTTC. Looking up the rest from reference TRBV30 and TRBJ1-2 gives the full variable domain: SQTIHQWPATLVQPVGSPLSLECTVEGTSNPNLYWYRQAAGRGLQLLFYSVGIGQISSEVPQNLSASRPQDRQFILSSKKLLLSDSGFYLCAWSNRAGYGYTFGSGTRLTVV.

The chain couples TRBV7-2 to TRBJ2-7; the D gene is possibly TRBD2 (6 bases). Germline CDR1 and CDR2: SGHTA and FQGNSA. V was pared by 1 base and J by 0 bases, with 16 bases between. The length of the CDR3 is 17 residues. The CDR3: CASSLVVGDSGSYEQYF. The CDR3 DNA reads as TGTGCCAGCAGCTTAGTGGTAGGGGACTCGGGCTCCTACGAGCAGTACTTC.

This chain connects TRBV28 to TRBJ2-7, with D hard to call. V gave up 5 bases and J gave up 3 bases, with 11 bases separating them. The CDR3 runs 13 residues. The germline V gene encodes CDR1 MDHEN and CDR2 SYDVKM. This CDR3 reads CASSLTPDYEQYF. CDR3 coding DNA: TGTGCCAGCAGTCTGACGCCAGACTACGAGCAGTACTTC.

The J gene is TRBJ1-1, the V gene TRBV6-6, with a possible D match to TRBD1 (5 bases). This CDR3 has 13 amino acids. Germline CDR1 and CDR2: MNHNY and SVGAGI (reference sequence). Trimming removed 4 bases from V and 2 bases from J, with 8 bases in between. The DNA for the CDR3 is TGTGCCAGCAGTTGGGGGGGAAACACTGAAGCTTTCTTT. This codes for CASSWGGNTEAFF.

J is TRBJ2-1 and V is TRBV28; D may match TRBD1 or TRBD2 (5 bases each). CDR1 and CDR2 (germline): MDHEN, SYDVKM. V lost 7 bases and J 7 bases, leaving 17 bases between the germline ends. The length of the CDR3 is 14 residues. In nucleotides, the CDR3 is TGTGCCAGCATTCCAATGGTGTGGGGGAATGAGCAGTTCTTC. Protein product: CASIPMVWGNEQFF.

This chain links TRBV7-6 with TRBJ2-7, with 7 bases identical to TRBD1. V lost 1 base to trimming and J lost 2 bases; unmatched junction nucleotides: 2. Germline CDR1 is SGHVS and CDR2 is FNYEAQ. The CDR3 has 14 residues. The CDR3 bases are TGTGCCAGCAGCTTAGAACAGGGGACCTACGAGCAGTACTTC. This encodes CASSLEQGTYEQYF. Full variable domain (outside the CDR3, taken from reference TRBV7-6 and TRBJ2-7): GAGVSQSPRYKVTKRGQDVALRCDPISGHVSLYWYRQALGQGPEFLTYFNYEAQQDKSGLPNDRFSAERPEGSISTLTIQRTEQRDSAMYRCASSLEQGTYEQYFGPGTRLTVT.

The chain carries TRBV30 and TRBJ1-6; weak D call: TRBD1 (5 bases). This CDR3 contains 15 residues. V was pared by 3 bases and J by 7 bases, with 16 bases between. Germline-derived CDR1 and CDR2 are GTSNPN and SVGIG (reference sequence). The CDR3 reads CAWRDDSSPNSPLHF. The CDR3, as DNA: TGTGCCTGGAGAGATGACAGCAGTCCAAATTCACCCCTCCACTTT.

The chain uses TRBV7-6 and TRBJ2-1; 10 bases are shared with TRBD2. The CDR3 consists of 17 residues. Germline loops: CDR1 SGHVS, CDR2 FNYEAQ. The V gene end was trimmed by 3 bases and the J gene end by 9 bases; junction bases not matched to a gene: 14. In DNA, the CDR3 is TGTGCCAGCAGCTTGCGACCACAGCGGGAGGGAGGGGGTGAGCAGTTCTTC. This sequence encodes CASSLRPQREGGGEQFF. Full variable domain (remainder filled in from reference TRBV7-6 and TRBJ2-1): GAGVSQSPRYKVTKRGQDVALRCDPISGHVSLYWYRQALGQGPEFLTYFNYEAQQDKSGLPNDRFSAERPEGSISTLTIQRTEQRDSAMYRCASSLRPQREGGGEQFFGPGTRLTVL.